This T cell receptor beta chain appears in the sequencing data of a study of molecular identifiers for immune sequencing clone quantification listed by TCRdb under 2018. For the study in its entirety: In a replicate experiment, RNA from roughly 20,000 or 100,000 naive CD8 T cells was split into five aliquots, four of which were sequenced. The study was a methods study using CD8 T cells to benchmark molecular-identifier clustering-based TCR repertoire sequencing (MIDCIRS) and TCR RNA copy counting.

From cysteine to phenylalanine, the CDR3 is 13 amino acids long. CDR3 DNA only is kept here, 39 bases in frame from base 1. According to the germline V gene (reference sequence), CDR1 reads MNHNY and CDR2 reads SVGAGI. V drops 0 bases and J drops 4 bases, leaving 6 bases in between. Naive CD8 T cell libraries were made from around 18,000 to 910,000 sorted cells using 10%, 30% or 50% of purified RNA. Naive CD8 T cells, defined as CD8+CD4-CCR7+CD45RA+, were FACS-sorted into RLT Plus buffer on a BD FACSAria II. Nine to eleven TCR copies' worth of Jurkat RNA were spiked into roughly 19,000-1,000,000 naive CD8 T cell samples to test detection sensitivity. Enrichment of CD8 T cells was done with RosetteSep CD8+ T Cell Enrichment Cocktail plus Ficoll-Paque, and ACK red cell lysis came afterward. Of note for this clonotype: The specificity of this receptor is unknown. Base-call qualities are not available, and no considerably larger clone is one nucleotide away.

General findings and caveats noted by the study authors: Without barcode sub-clustering, chimeric consensus sequences inflated TCR diversity; chimeras reached as high as 47%. Spiked-in Jurkat TCR RNA (around eleven copies' worth), which is not part of the donor repertoire, was contained in the naive libraries. Around 2.9 recovered TCR RNA copies per cell were obtained by modeling, versus around 10 by digital PCR, implying a capture efficiency of 25% to 35%. In CMV-specific effector cells, clones with more than 20 RNA copies contained over 98% of molecules, whereas in naive cells such clones contained under 1% of molecules. A single cell's worth of spiked-in Jurkat TCR RNA was reported detectable even among 750,000 to 1,000,000 naive CD8 T cells. The sizes of highly expanded clones could end up underestimated when identical TCR molecules share a barcode.

The library was made by PCR. Sequenced using a NextSeq 500. Bulk TCR libraries were generated as previously described, with the TCR primers listed in Table S5 used. The Qiagen AllPrep DNA/RNA kit was used to purify total RNA. Before analysis, reads from multiple sequencing runs of the same library were pooled. On the authors' methods: Reads were retained only if an exact TCR constant sequence was present, and the retained reads were trimmed to 150 nt and grouped according to their 12-nt molecular barcodes. Reads in each barcode group were sub-clustered using a 15% Levenshtein threshold, and a quality-weighted consensus sequence was built for each RNA molecule. Non-functional sequences were removed, as were lower-count sequences one edit away from another. Based on a fit of two negative binomial distributions, barcode sub-clusters having less than 20% of the maximum read count were discarded. TCRdb reworked the public reads: Q25 trimming with fastp, MiXCR clone assembly, productive beta chains retained. Records with the same CDR3 protein are collapsed into one entry carrying the most frequent genes and DNA. These V and J calls rely on TCRdb rather than the paper's analysis. For this sample there are about 100,000 distinct CDR3 sequences; over 30% appear just once. Under 5.5% of the sample is held by the ten biggest clonotypes.

The V gene is TRBV6-6 and the J gene is TRBJ2-5, with an unclear D gene assignment. The sequence was collected from a human donor in good health. Some libraries in this study had Jurkat cell RNA spiked in. Sequencing was performed on naive CD8+ T cells from blood, with Jurkat cell RNA spiked in. The cell subset or site label for this specimen denotes: FACS-sorted CD8+CD4-CCR7+CD45RA+ naive T cells. The sequence in DNA is TGTGCCAGCAGTTACTCGGCCCGAGAGACCCAGTACTTC. It is translated as CASSYSARETQYF.